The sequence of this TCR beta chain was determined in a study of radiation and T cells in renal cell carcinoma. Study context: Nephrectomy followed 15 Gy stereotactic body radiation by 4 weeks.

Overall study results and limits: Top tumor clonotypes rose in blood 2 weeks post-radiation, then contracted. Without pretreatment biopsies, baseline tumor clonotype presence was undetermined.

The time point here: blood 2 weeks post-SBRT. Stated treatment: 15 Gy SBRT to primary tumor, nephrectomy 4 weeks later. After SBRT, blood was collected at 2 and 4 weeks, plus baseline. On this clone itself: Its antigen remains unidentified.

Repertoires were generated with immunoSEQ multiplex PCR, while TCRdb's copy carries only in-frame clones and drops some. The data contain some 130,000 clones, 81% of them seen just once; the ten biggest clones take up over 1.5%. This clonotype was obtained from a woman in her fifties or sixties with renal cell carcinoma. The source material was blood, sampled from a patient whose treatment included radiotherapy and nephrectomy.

The CDR3 DNA reads as TGTGCCAGCTCACCACAGCAGGGGGCGAACACTGAAGCTTTCTTT. It yields the protein CASSPQQGANTEAFF. This chain uses TRBV18 with TRBJ1-1; TRBD1 matches 8 bases. CDR3 length: 15 amino acids. Germline assignment: CDR1 KGHSH and CDR2 LQKENI. Trimming at V came to 1 base and at J to 1 base, leaving 2 bases not matched to a gene.